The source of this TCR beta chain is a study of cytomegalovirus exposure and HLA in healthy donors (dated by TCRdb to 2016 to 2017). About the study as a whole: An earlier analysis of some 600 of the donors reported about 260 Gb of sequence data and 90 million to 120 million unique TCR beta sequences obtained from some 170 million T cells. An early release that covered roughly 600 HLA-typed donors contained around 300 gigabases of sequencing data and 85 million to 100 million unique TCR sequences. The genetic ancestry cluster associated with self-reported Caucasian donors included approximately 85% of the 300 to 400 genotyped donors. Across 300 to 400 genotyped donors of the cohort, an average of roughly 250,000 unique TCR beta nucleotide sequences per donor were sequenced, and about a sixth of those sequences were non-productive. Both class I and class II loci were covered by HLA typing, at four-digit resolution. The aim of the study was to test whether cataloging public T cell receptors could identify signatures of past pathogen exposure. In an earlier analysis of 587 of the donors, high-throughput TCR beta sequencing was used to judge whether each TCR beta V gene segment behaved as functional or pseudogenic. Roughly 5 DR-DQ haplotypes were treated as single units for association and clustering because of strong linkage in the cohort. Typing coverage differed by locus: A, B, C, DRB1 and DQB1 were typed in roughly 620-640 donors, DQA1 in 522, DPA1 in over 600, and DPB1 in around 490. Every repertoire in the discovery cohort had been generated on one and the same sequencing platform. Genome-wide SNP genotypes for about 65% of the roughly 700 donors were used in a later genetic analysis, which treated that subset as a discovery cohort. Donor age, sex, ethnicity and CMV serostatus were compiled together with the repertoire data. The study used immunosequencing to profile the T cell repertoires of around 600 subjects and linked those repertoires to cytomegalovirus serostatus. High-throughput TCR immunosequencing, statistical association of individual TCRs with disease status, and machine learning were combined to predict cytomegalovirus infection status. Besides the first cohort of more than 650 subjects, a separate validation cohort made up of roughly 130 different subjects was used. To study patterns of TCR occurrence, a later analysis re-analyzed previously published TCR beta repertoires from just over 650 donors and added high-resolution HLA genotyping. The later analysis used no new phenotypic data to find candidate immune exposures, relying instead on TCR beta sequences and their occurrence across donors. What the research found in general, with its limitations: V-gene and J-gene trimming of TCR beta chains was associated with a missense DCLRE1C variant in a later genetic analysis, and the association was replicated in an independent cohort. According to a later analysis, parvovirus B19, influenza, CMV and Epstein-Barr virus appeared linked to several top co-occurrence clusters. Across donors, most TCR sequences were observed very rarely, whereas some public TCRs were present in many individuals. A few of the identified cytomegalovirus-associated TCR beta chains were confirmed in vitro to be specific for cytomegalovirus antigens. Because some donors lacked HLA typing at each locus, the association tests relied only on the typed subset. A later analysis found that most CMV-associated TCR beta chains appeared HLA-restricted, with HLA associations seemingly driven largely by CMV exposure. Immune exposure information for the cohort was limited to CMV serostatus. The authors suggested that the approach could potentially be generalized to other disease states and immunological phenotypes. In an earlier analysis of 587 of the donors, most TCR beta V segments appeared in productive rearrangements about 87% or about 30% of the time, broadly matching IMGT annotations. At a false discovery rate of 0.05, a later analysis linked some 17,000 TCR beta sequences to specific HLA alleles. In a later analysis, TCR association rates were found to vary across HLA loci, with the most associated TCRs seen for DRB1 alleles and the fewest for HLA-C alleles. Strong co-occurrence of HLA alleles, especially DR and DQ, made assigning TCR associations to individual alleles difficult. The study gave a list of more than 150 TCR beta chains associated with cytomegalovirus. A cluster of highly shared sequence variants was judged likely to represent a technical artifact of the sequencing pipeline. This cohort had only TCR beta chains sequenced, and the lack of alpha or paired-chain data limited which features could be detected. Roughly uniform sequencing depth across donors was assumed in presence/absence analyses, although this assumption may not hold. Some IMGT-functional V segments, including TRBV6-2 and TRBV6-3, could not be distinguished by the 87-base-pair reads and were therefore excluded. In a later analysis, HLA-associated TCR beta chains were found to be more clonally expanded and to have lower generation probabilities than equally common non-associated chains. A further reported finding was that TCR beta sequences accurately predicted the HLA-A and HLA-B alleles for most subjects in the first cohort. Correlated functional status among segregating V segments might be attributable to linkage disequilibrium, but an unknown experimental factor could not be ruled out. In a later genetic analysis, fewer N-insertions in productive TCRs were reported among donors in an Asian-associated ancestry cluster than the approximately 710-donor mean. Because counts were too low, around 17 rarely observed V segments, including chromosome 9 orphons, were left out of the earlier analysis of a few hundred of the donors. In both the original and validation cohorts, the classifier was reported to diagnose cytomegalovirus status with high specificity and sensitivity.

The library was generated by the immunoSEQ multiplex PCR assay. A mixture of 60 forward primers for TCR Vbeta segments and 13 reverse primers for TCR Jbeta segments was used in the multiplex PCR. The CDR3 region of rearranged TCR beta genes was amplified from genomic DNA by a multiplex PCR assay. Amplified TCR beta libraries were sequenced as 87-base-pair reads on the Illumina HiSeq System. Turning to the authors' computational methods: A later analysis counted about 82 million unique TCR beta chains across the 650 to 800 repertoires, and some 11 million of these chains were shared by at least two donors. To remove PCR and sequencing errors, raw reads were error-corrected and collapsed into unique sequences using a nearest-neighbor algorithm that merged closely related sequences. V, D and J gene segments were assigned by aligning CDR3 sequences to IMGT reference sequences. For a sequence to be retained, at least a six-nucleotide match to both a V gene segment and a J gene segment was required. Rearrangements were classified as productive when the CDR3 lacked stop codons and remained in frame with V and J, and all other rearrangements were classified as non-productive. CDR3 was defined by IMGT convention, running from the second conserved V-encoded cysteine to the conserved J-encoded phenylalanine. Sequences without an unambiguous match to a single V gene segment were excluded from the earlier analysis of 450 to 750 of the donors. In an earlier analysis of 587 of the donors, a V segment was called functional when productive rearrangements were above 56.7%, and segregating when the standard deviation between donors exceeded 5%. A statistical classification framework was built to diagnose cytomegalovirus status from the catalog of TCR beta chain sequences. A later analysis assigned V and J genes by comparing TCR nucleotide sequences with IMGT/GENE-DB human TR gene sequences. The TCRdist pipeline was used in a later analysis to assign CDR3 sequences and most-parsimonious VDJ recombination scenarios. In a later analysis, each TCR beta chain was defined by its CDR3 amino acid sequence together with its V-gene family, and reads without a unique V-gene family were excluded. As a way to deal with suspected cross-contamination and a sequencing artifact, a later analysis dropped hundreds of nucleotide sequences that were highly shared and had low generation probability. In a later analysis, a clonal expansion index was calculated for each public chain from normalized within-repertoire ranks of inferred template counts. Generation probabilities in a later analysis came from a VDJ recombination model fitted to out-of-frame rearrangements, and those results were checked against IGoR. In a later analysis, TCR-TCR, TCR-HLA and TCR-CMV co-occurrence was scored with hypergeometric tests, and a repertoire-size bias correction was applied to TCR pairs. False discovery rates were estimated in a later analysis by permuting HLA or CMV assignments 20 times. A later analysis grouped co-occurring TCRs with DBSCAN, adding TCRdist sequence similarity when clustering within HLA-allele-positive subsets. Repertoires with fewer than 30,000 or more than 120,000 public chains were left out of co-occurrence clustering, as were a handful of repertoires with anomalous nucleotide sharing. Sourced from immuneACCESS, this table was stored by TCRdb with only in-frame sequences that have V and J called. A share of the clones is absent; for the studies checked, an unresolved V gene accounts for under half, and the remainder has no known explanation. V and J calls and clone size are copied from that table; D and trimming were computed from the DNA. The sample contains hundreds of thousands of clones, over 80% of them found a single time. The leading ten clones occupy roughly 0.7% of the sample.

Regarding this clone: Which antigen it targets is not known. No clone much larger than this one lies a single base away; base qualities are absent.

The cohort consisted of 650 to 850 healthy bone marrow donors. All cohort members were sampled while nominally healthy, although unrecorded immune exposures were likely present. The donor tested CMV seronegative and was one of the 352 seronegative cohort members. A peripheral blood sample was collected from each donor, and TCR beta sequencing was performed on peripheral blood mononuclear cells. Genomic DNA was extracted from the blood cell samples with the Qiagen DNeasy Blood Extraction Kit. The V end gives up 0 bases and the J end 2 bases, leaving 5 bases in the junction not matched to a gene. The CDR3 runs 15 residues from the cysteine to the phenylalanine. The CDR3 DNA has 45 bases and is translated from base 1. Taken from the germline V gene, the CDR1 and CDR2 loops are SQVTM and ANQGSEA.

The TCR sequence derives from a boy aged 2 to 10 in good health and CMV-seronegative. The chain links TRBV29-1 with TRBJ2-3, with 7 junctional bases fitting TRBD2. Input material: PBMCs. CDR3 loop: CSVEDQGLSTDTQYF. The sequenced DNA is TGCAGCGTTGAAGATCAGGGACTATCCACAGATACGCAGTATTTT.